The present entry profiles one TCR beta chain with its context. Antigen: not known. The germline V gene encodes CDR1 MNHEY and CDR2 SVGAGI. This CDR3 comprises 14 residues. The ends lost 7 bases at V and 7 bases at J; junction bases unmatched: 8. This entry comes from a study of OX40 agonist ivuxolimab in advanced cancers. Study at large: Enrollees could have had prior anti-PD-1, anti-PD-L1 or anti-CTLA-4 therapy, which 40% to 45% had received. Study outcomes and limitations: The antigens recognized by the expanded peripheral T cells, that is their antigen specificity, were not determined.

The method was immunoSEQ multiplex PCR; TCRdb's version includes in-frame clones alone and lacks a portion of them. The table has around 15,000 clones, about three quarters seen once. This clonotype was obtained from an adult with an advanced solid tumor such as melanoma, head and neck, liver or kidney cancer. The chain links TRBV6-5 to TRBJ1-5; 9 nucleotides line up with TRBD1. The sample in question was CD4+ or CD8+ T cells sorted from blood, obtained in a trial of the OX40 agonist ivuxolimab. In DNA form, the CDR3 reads TGTGCCAGCACCACAGGGGGCGCGGGACAGCCCCAGCATTTT. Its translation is CASTTGGAGQPQHF.